The clone carrying this TCR beta chain has only one observation. The target antigen is unknown. The V and J ends lost 3 bases and 0 bases respectively, with 12 bases between them. Germline V gene lookup returns CDR1 MDHEN and CDR2 SYDVKM. The CDR3 is made up of 16 amino acids. Amplification of the TCR beta CDR3 was achieved through multiplex PCR with 32 V and 13 J primers. Each CDR3 protein gets one entry after TCRdb re-called the multiplex PCR reads with MiXCR. This table holds some 3,500 distinct CDR3 sequences, around half found once. This entry comes from a study of immune heterogeneity within non-small cell lung tumors. Genomic DNA extracted from bulk tumor tissue served as template. A total of 450 to 700 ng was used per sample. Every primary tumor yielded several biopsies, spaced far apart, that were taken during surgery. Patients had untreated, newly diagnosed non-small cell lung cancer and underwent curative surgery. Those donating were patients (newly diagnosed with non-small cell lung cancer) who were having surgery with curative intent.

General study points: Alongside site-unique high-frequency clones, identical dominant CDR3 beta clonotypes recurred across tumor sites within a patient.

This chain uses TRBV28 with TRBJ1-3, with D possibly being TRBD1 (6 bases). The source is a man in his 60s with non-small cell lung cancer. Sequencing input: lung tumor tissue. DNA of the CDR3: TGTGCCAGCAGTTTCTGGGACACGAGCTCTGGAAACACCATATATTTT. It specifies CASSFWDTSSGNTIYF.